This T cell receptor beta chain derives from a study of PD-1 blockade in mismatch repair-deficient tumors. This CDR3 is built from 14 residues. V was trimmed by 4 bases and J by 0 bases, leaving 9 bases between them. The germline V gene has CDR1 SGDLS and CDR2 YYNGEE. Produced via immunoSEQ multiplex PCR; TCRdb's table is partial and in-frame only. The sample yields 30,000 to 45,000 clones, roughly 88% seen once. All patients were mismatch repair deficient, assessed by either PCR or immunohistochemistry. V usage is TRBV9 and J usage is TRBJ2-3; weak D call: TRBD2 (6 bases). The specimen comprised PBMCs, sampled roughly 40 weeks after starting pembrolizumab. This clonotype was sampled from an adult with mismatch repair-deficient cancer. This CDR3 reads CASSRDLSTDTQYF. CDR3 nucleotide sequence: TGTGCCAGCAGCCGGGACTTAAGCACAGATACGCAGTATTTT.